Presented here are 23 T cell receptor beta chains from one specimen sequenced in a study of cytomegalovirus exposure and HLA in healthy donors. Here immunoSEQ multiplex PCR was the method, and the copy in TCRdb shows in-frame clones only, minus some. The profile shows over 200,000 clones, roughly 91% of them singletons. The sequenced material came from PBMCs. The source of these receptors is a woman in her thirties in good health and CMV-seronegative.

The chain links TRBV6-1 to TRBJ1-1; maybe TRBD1 (5 bases). Per the germline V gene, CDR1 is MNHNS and CDR2 is SASEGT. V was clipped by 6 bases and J by 0 bases, with 8 bases between them. The CDR3 extends over 13 amino acids. The DNA for the CDR3 is TGTGCCAGCAGCCGGGGCATGAACACTGAAGCTTTCTTT. It yields the protein CASSRGMNTEAFF.

This chain joins TRBV6-6 and TRBJ1-2; D is perhaps TRBD1 (6 bases). The CDR3 totals 13 residues. With 4 bases removed from V and 2 bases from J, the gap between germline ends came to 8 bases. Germline V gene sequence: CDR1 MNHNY, CDR2 SVGAGI (reference sequence). In DNA, the CDR3 is TGTGCCAGCAGTTGGGACAAAAACTATGGCTACACCTTC. The encoded protein is CASSWDKNYGYTF.

On this clone itself: This sample includes further DNA sequences coding for the same CDR3. This rearrangement joins TRBV19 to TRBJ2-7; 11 bases fit TRBD1. The V gene end was trimmed by 3 bases and the J gene end by 2 bases; junction bases not matched to a gene: 3. The germline gives CDR1 LNHDA, CDR2 SQIVND (reference sequence). This CDR3 spans 15 amino acids. Here the CDR3 DNA reads TGTGCCAGTAGTATTGGGACAGGGGGAACCTACGAGCAGTACTTC. As protein: CASSIGTGGTYEQYF.

The chain employs TRBV10-3 and TRBJ2-7; tentatively, D is TRBD1 or TRBD2 (5 bases each). V lost 3 bases and J 0 bases, leaving 12 bases between the germline ends. CDR1 is ENHRY, CDR2 SYGVKD, per germline. The CDR3 sequence is 15 residues long. CDR3 amino acids: CAISDGTASSYEQYF. In nucleotides, the CDR3 is TGTGCCATCAGTGACGGGACGGCGAGCTCCTACGAGCAGTACTTC.

This rearrangement joins TRBV29-1 to TRBJ2-2; 12 bases are shared with TRBD2. V shed 5 bases and J 5 bases; nucleotides not matched to a gene: 12. Per germline, CDR1 SQVTM and CDR2 ANQGSEA. The CDR3 has 17 amino acids. CDR3 bases: TGCAGCGTTTCGGGACTAGCGGGCGAGTTGGGTACCGGGGAGCTGTTTTTT. It yields the protein CSVSGLAGELGTGELFF.

This clone was counted a single time. The V gene is TRBV5-8, the J gene TRBJ2-5; TRBD1 matches at 7 bases. CDR1 and CDR2 (germline): SGHTS, YDEGEE. The CDR3 spans 15 residues. J gave up 2 bases and V 0 bases, and 4 bases lay outside the gene matches. The CDR3 spells CASSLVPGQQETQYF. CDR3 nucleotide sequence: TGTGCCAGCAGCTTGGTACCGGGACAGCAAGAGACCCAGTACTTC.

The chain links TRBV7-2 to TRBJ2-1; D ambiguous. The CDR3 totals 13 residues. Looked up from germline, CDR1 is SGHTA and CDR2 is FQGNSA. The V end lost 4 bases, the J end lost 5 bases, and 9 bases lay between the germline ends. The CDR3 nucleotides read TGTGCCAGCAGCTCGGAGACGAACAATGAGCAGTTCTTC. This gives the protein CASSSETNNEQFF.

CDR3 region: CASSHAIDQPQHF. The CDR3 region has the DNA TGCGCCAGCAGCCACGCCATCGATCAGCCCCAGCATTTT. The rearrangement joins TRBV4-3 to TRBJ1-5, with no clear D. Germline assignment: CDR1 LGHNA and CDR2 YSLEER. Trimming removed 3 bases from V and 5 bases from J, with 8 bases in between. The CDR3 extends over 13 amino acids.

Concerning this clone: This specimen includes other DNA sequences encoding the same CDR3. V usage is TRBV27 and J usage is TRBJ2-2; D gene uncertain. The V end was cut by 5 bases, the J end by 3 bases, with 4 bases between. Germline loops: CDR1 MNHEY, CDR2 SMNVEV (reference sequence). This CDR3 comprises 12 residues. CDR3 in amino acids: CASSPYTGELFF. The CDR3 bases are TGTGCCAGCAGTCCGTACACCGGGGAGCTGTTTTTT.

The rearrangement uses TRBV29-1 and TRBJ2-7, with TRBD2 matching over 16 bases. The CDR3 runs to 20 residues. Germline values: CDR1 SQVTM, CDR2 ANQGSEA. After removal of 4 bases from V and 0 bases from J, the junction contained 15 bases not matched to a gene. CDR3 sequence: CSVGGGPGTSGRAPSYEQYF. Written as DNA, the CDR3 is TGCAGCGTTGGAGGCGGCCCGGGGACTAGCGGGAGGGCCCCCTCCTACGAGCAGTACTTC.

This sequence joins TRBV9 and TRBJ2-3; D is perhaps TRBD2 (7 bases). This CDR3 has 15 amino acids. Germline loops: CDR1 SGDLS, CDR2 YYNGEE. V was shortened by 0 bases and J by 4 bases, with 12 bases between the two germline ends. CDR3 in amino acids: CASSVAAGAPDTQYF. CDR3 DNA sequence: TGTGCCAGCAGCGTAGCTGCGGGGGCCCCAGATACGCAGTATTTT.

The chain recombines TRBV20-1 with TRBJ2-7; D not resolved. The V end lost 7 bases, the J end lost 5 bases, and 9 bases lay between the germline ends. The CDR3 totals 10 residues. CDR1 and CDR2 from the germline V gene are DFQATT and SNEGSKA (reference sequence). This chain's CDR3 is CSVPRHEQYF. The CDR3 DNA reads TGCAGTGTTCCGCGCCACGAGCAGTACTTC.

The V call is TRBV13, the J call TRBJ2-7; D possibly corresponds to TRBD1 (5 bases). The CDR3 runs 15 residues. Trimming took 2 bases from V and 2 from J, leaving 13 bases between them. The germline gives CDR1 PRHDT, CDR2 FYEKMQ (reference sequence). CDR3 amino acids: CASSLSGLGPYEQYF. As DNA, the CDR3 is TGTGCCAGCAGCTTATCAGGGTTAGGGCCCTACGAGCAGTACTTC. The whole variable domain, remainder taken from reference TRBV13 and TRBJ2-7, is AAGVIQSPRHLIKEKRETATLKCYPIPRHDTVYWYQQGPGQDPQFLISFYEKMQSDKGSIPDRFSAQQFSDYHSELNMSSLELGDSALYFCASSLSGLGPYEQYFGPGTRLTVT.

This clone appeared a single time. The chain has TRBV6-1 and TRBJ1-5, with D possibly matching TRBD1 (5 bases). V was clipped by 8 bases and J by 2 bases, with 7 bases between them. This CDR3 is 12 amino acids long. Germline CDR1 is MNHNS and CDR2 is SASEGT. The CDR3 nucleotides read TGTGCCAGCGGGGGAGGCAATCAGCCCCAGCATTTT. Protein sequence: CASGGGNQPQHF.

The rearrangement joins TRBV28 to TRBJ1-1; a possible D gene is TRBD1 (5 bases). The CDR3 totals 12 residues. Germline V gene sequence: CDR1 MDHEN, CDR2 SYDVKM. With 2 bases removed from V and 5 bases from J, the gap between germline ends came to 6 bases. This chain's CDR3 is CASSLAGTEAFF. DNA for the CDR3: TGTGCCAGCAGTTTAGCAGGGACTGAAGCTTTCTTT.

V usage is TRBV6-5 and J usage is TRBJ1-2, with D maybe TRBD1 (6 bases). V was trimmed by 5 bases and J by 7 bases, leaving 17 bases between them. The CDR3 has 14 amino acids. The V gene's germline CDR1 is MNHEY and CDR2 SVGAGI. CDR3 nucleotide sequence: TGTGCCAGCAGTGCCCTATCGGGGGCAGGTGGCTACACCTTC. Translation: CASSALSGAGGYTF.

This chain uses TRBV4-1 with TRBJ2-3; the D is unclear. Germline CDR1 is MGHRA and CDR2 is YSYEKL. This CDR3 region has 11 residues. V lost 8 bases and J 2 bases, leaving 5 bases between the germline ends. The CDR3 DNA reads TGCGCCAGCGGGCACACAGATACGCAGTATTTT. The encoded protein is CASGHTDTQYF.

This rearrangement joins TRBV5-6 to TRBJ2-5; D is perhaps TRBD1 (6 bases). Germline V lookup: CDR1 SGHDT, CDR2 YYEEEE. V gave up 7 bases and J gave up 2 bases, with 9 bases separating them. The CDR3 consists of 12 residues. The CDR3 region is CASWGPQETQYF. The CDR3, as DNA: TGTGCCAGCTGGGGGCCACAAGAGACCCAGTACTTC.

This rearrangement joins TRBV29-1 to TRBJ2-5; tentatively, D is TRBD2 (6 bases). This CDR3 is built from 14 residues. In germline, CDR1 is SQVTM, CDR2 ANQGSEA. Trimming took off 7 bases at V and 3 bases at J, with 18 bases between the two ends. The CDR3 DNA sequence: TGCAGCGCCCCTGGGGGGAGAGACAAAGAGACCCAGTACTTC. Its protein is CSAPGGRDKETQYF.

The chain uses TRBV5-5 and TRBJ1-1; 9 nucleotides match TRBD1. Trimming cost V 4 bases and J 1 base; bases outside gene matches: 11. Per the germline V gene, CDR1 is SGHKS and CDR2 is YYEKEE (reference sequence). CDR3 length: 17 amino acids. DNA for the CDR3: TGTGCCAGCAGCCCTCGGGACAGGGTATTAGGGAACACTGAAGCTTTCTTT. This codes for CASSPRDRVLGNTEAFF.

V is TRBV6-5 and J is TRBJ2-1; no reliable D call. Trimming removed 7 bases from V and 11 bases from J, with 12 bases in between. Germline-derived CDR1 and CDR2 are MNHEY and SVGAGI. The CDR3 runs 11 residues. As DNA, the CDR3 is TGTGCCAGCACCAGGAACGACCAGCAGTTCTTC. This gives the protein CASTRNDQQFF.

The genes are TRBV29-1 and TRBJ2-1, with D perhaps TRBD2 (5 bases). The CDR3 is 15 amino acids. Trimming stripped 6 bases from V and 3 bases from J, with 18 bases between. The germline gives CDR1 SQVTM, CDR2 ANQGSEA. DNA for the CDR3: TGCAGCGTAGACAACCCAGGAGACTACTACAATGAGCAGTTCTTC. This codes for CSVDNPGDYYNEQFF.

The chain employs TRBV7-7 and TRBJ2-7; 7 bases agree with TRBD2. J was trimmed by 4 bases and V by 1 base; bases with no gene match: 4. This CDR3 comprises 14 residues. Germline values: CDR1 SSHAT, CDR2 FNYEAQ (reference sequence). The CDR3 spells CASSLGEGLYEQYF. In nucleotides, the CDR3 is TGTGCCAGCAGCTTAGGGGAGGGGCTGTACGAGCAGTACTTC.